Following are 4 T cell receptor beta chains from one sample sequenced in a study of OX40 agonist ivuxolimab in advanced cancers. Measured with immunoSEQ multiplex PCR; TCRdb has only the in-frame clones, and not every one. Of approximately 66,000 clones detected, roughly 85% appear once; the ten largest clones hold around 0.73%. Source: CD4+ or CD8+ T cells sorted from blood, taken in a trial of the OX40 agonist ivuxolimab. The receptors were gathered from an adult with an advanced solid tumor such as melanoma, head and neck, liver or kidney cancer.

The chain uses TRBV5-8 and TRBJ1-1; D is unclear. CDR3 length: 14 residues. Germline CDR1 SGHTS, CDR2 YDEGEE. Trimming cost V 0 bases and J 3 bases, with 9 bases left between them. Here the CDR3 DNA reads TGTGCCAGCAGCTTGGCCCTTGGAGACACTGAAGCTTTCTTT. It translates to CASSLALGDTEAFF.

The rearrangement uses TRBV7-6 and TRBJ2-5; TRBD2 agrees at 9 bases. Germline V gives CDR1 SGHVS, CDR2 FNYEAQ. The V gene end was trimmed by 4 bases and the J gene end by 2 bases; junction bases not matched to a gene: 5. This CDR3 has 15 residues. CDR3 residues: CASSSQRGAQETQYF. The DNA of the CDR3 is TGTGCCAGCAGCTCGCAGCGGGGGGCTCAAGAGACCCAGTACTTC.

The chain links TRBV30 to TRBJ1-2; possibly TRBD1 for D (6 bases). Trimming pared 7 bases from V and 7 bases from J, leaving 16 bases between. From germline, CDR1 is GTSNPN and CDR2 SVGIG (reference sequence). This CDR3 has 12 amino acids. The CDR3 is CALLTGLAGYTF. In nucleotides, the CDR3 is TGTGCCTTACTAACAGGGTTAGCTGGCTACACCTTC.

The V call is TRBV15, the J call TRBJ1-2; TRBD1 matches at 7 bases. Germline loops: CDR1 LNHNV, CDR2 YYDKDF (reference sequence). After removal of 0 bases from V and 0 bases from J, the junction contained 1 base not matched to a gene. The length of the CDR3 is 15 residues. Here the CDR3 DNA reads TGTGCCACCAGCAGAGATGGGACAGCTAACTATGGCTACACCTTC. It yields the protein CATSRDGTANYGYTF.